Here is one T cell receptor (beta chain) with its context. Its target is unknown. V shed 3 bases and J 4 bases; nucleotides not matched to a gene: 16. This CDR3 has 18 residues. The V gene's germline CDR1 is LNHDA and CDR2 SQIVND (reference sequence). In every patient, relapse followed autologous stem cell transplantation, while exposure to brentuximab vedotin differed. The sample comes from a study of PD-1 blockade in classical Hodgkin lymphoma. Sequenced by immunoSEQ multiplex PCR; TCRdb stores in-frame clones only, minus some. The table records 72,000 or so clones, about 92% of them present only once. Study results and limitations: When nivolumab was started under 1 year after ASCT, patients were excluded.

The chain joins TRBV19 to TRBJ2-7, with 9 bases aligning to TRBD1. The source is a human donor with classical Hodgkin lymphoma. The source material was peripheral blood mononuclear cells (PBMCs), sampled at baseline. For the CDR3, the DNA is TGTGCCAGTAGTATCCGAGGGCGACAGGGGGGTCGAGAATACGAGCAGTACTTC. This translates into CASSIRGRQGGREYEQYF.